This T cell receptor (beta chain) was documented in a study of blood T cell repertoires in COVID-19. Study-wide background: Italy, Spain and the United States were the sources of the convalescent and acute COVID-19 samples. The cDNA or gDNA used as material had been derived from T cells, B-cell-depleted T cells, or PBMCs.

Data came from immunoSEQ multiplex PCR; TCRdb stores just in-frame clones and leaves some out. Of about 210,000 clones in the sample, roughly 78% are singletons; the top ten hold 10% to 15%. Trimming removed 3 bases from V and 3 bases from J, with 9 bases in between. Germline loops: CDR1 SGHNT, CDR2 YENEEA. The CDR3 length is 13 residues. Sample: peripheral blood. J is TRBJ2-7 and V is TRBV11-3; a weak D match, TRBD1 (5 bases). This sequence originates from a woman in her forties with acute or convalescent COVID-19. The CDR3 loop is CASSLARDYEQYF. The CDR3 DNA reads TGTGCCAGCAGCTTGGCCAGGGACTACGAGCAGTACTTC. Drawing the rest from reference TRBV11-3 and TRBJ2-7, the complete variable domain is EAGVVQSPRYKIIEKKQPVAFWCNPISGHNTLYWYLQNLGQGPELLIRYENEEAVDDSQLPKDRFSAERLKGVDSTLKIQPAELGDSAVYLCASSLARDYEQYFGPGTRLTVT.